The 21 T cell receptor beta chains in this list originate from one sample, sequenced in a study of T cell changes during pregnancy in multiple sclerosis. The method was immunoSEQ multiplex PCR; TCRdb's version includes in-frame clones alone and lacks a portion of them. The sample shows about 59,000 clones, 94% of them seen only once. Here the sequenced sample was CD8+ T cells from peripheral blood mononuclear cells, taken after pregnancy. These receptors were obtained from a female donor with multiple sclerosis, enrolled in a pregnancy study.

V and J are TRBV7-2 and TRBJ2-1; TRBD2 might be the D (5 bases). This CDR3 contains 13 residues. Deletions cut 1 base from V and 7 bases from J, with 8 bases between. CDR1 is SGHTA and CDR2 is FQGNSA in the germline V gene. The CDR3 loop is CASSLVDSNEQFF. The CDR3 DNA reads TGTGCCAGCAGCTTAGTGGACTCTAATGAGCAGTTCTTC.

The chain has TRBV27 and TRBJ2-5; tentative D call: TRBD1 (5 bases). Trimming left V 6 bases short and J 2 bases short, with 13 bases between. The CDR3 extends over 14 amino acids. Germline lookup yields CDR1 MNHEY and CDR2 SMNVEV (reference sequence). Here the CDR3 reads CASSRRQFQETQYF. CDR3 nucleotide sequence: TGTGCCAGCAGCCGACGACAGTTTCAAGAGACCCAGTACTTC.

The chain links TRBV27 to TRBJ2-7, with 7 nucleotides matching TRBD1. This CDR3 has 14 residues. Germline CDR1 and CDR2: MNHEY and SMNVEV (reference sequence). With 4 bases clipped from V and 4 bases from J, the junction kept 7 bases outside the gene matches. The CDR3 region has the DNA TGTGCCAGCAGTTCGACAGGGTTATTATACGAGCAGTACTTC. It translates to CASSSTGLLYEQYF.

The chain employs TRBV5-6 and TRBJ2-7, with a weak D call TRBD2 (6 bases). V lost 2 bases, J lost 2 bases, and 14 bases lay in between. The CDR3 length is 15 residues. Germline CDR1 SGHDT, CDR2 YYEEEE. CDR3 nucleotide sequence: TGTGCCAGCAGCTTAATCCGGGAGATACCCTACGAGCAGTACTTC. This gives the protein CASSLIREIPYEQYF.

The rearrangement uses TRBV7-6 and TRBJ2-5, with D possibly TRBD2 on 6 matching bases. With 2 bases removed from V and 7 bases from J, the gap between germline ends came to 11 bases. The CDR3 is 13 amino acids. The germline V gene encodes CDR1 SGHVS and CDR2 FNYEAQ. The CDR3 DNA reads TGTGCCAGCAGCTTATTCGGGGAGGCGACCCAGTACTTC. Residues: CASSLFGEATQYF.

This rearrangement joins TRBV21-1 to TRBJ1-3; no DNA check was done on the table's D call, TRBD1. TRBV21-1 is labeled a pseudogene. The CDR3 covers 17 residues. The chain's CDR3 is CASSDKTGGTTGNTIYF. DNA for the CDR3: TGTGCCAGCAGCGATAAGACAGGGGGCACCACTGGAAACACCATATATTTT.

The CDR3 spells CASSPLPAYNEQFF. For the CDR3, the DNA is TGTGCCAGCAGCCCCCTTCCCGCCTACAATGAGCAGTTCTTC. The rearrangement links TRBV7-9 to TRBJ2-1; D is unclear. V dropped 5 bases and J dropped 2 bases, with 10 bases sitting between them. This CDR3 comprises 14 residues. In germline, CDR1 is SEHNR, CDR2 FQNEAQ (reference sequence).

The chain recombines TRBV7-9 with TRBJ2-2; the match to TRBD1 covers 9 bases. The germline V gene has CDR1 SEHNR and CDR2 FQNEAQ (reference sequence). The CDR3 runs to 17 residues. J gave up 0 bases and V 3 bases, and 5 bases lay outside the gene matches. The CDR3 region is CASSFPRDRANTGELFF. The CDR3 nucleotides are TGTGCCAGCAGCTTCCCCCGGGACAGGGCGAACACCGGGGAGCTGTTTTTT.

This clone was seen once. This rearrangement joins TRBV28 to TRBJ1-3, with D possibly being TRBD1 (5 bases). Germline V gene lookup returns CDR1 MDHEN and CDR2 SYDVKM. Deletions cut 7 bases from V and 0 bases from J, with 10 bases between. This CDR3 comprises 14 residues. The CDR3 sequence is CASKQASSGNTIYF. The CDR3 region has the DNA TGTGCCAGCAAACAGGCCAGCTCTGGAAACACCATATATTTT.

The chain uses TRBV5-4 and TRBJ2-5; 11 positions agree with TRBD1. Germline V gives CDR1 SGHNT, CDR2 YYREEE (reference sequence). The CDR3 length is 17 residues. With V trimmed by 4 bases and J by 1 base, 9 bases remained unmatched. CDR3 sequence reads: CASSPNGQGAFQETQYF. CDR3 DNA sequence: TGTGCCAGCAGCCCCAATGGACAGGGGGCCTTCCAAGAGACCCAGTACTTC.

The chain is built from TRBV27 and TRBJ1-2; D gene ambiguous. This CDR3 has 14 residues. In germline, CDR1 is MNHEY, CDR2 SMNVEV (reference sequence). The V and J ends lost 6 bases and 1 base respectively, with 12 bases between them. The CDR3 nucleotides read TGTGCCAGCAGCGACAACCCTCATAACTATGGCTACACCTTC. This codes for CASSDNPHNYGYTF.

This clone was picked up one time. The chain is built from TRBV7-6 and TRBJ1-1, with D possibly TRBD1 on 5 matching bases. Germline V gene sequence: CDR1 SGHVS, CDR2 FNYEAQ. The CDR3 is 13 residues long. The V gene lost 1 base and the J gene lost 5 bases, with 8 bases spanning the gap. CDR3 protein: CASSLVRGTEAFF. The CDR3 DNA is TGTGCCAGCAGCTTAGTGCGGGGGACTGAAGCTTTCTTT.

Only a few counts were recorded for this clone. This chain connects TRBV6-1 to TRBJ1-1; a possible D gene is TRBD1 (5 bases). The V end lost 8 bases, the J end lost 10 bases, and 14 bases lay between the germline ends. The CDR3 runs to 11 residues. CDR1 is MNHNS and CDR2 is SASEGT in the germline V gene. The chain's CDR3 is CASGGVWGAFF. CDR3 coding DNA: TGTGCCAGCGGGGGGGTATGGGGAGCTTTCTTT.

The chain links TRBV5-5 to TRBJ1-4; TRBD1 might be the D (5 bases). This CDR3 is built from 14 residues. V was trimmed by 2 bases and J by 8 bases, leaving 13 bases between them. The germline V gene has CDR1 SGHKS and CDR2 YYEKEE (reference sequence). CDR3 region: CASSFVPGNEKLFF. CDR3 nucleotides: TGTGCCAGCAGCTTTGTGCCAGGGAACGAAAAACTGTTTTTT.

CDR3 residues: CASSNGQGEIQETQYF. The CDR3 nucleotides are TGTGCCAGCAGCAATGGACAGGGCGAAATTCAAGAGACCCAGTACTTC. The J gene is TRBJ2-5, the V gene TRBV9; 8 bases map to TRBD1. Trimming cost V 4 bases and J 2 bases; bases outside gene matches: 10. Germline V gene data show CDR1 as SGDLS and CDR2 as YYNGEE. There are 16 residues in the CDR3.

The genes are TRBV19 and TRBJ1-1, with TRBD1 identical over 7 bases. The J segment lost 0 bases and the V segment lost 7 bases, leaving 8 bases of the junction unmatched. There are 15 residues in the CDR3. Germline loops: CDR1 LNHDA, CDR2 SQIVND (reference sequence). CDR3 nucleotides: TGTGCCAGTACCCTGGGACAGCAGATGAACACTGAAGCTTTCTTT. Translating gives CASTLGQQMNTEAFF.

This sequence joins TRBV11-2 and TRBJ2-7, with 7 bases identical to TRBD2. V was pared by 5 bases and J by 4 bases, with 11 bases of the junction left unmatched. CDR3 length: 15 residues. CDR1 is SGHAT, CDR2 FQNNGV, per germline. CDR3 nucleotide sequence: TGTGCCAGCAGCGCGAGCGGGAACCTCTTGTACGAGCAGTACTTC. It specifies CASSASGNLLYEQYF.

The chain couples TRBV11-2 to TRBJ1-1; no firm D call. The germline V gene has CDR1 SGHAT and CDR2 FQNNGV. V was clipped by 5 bases and J by 10 bases, with 17 bases between them. The CDR3 consists of 13 residues. The CDR3 sequence: CASSVDSVIGAFF. The CDR3 DNA reads as TGTGCCAGCAGCGTCGACTCAGTAATCGGAGCTTTCTTT. The complete variable domain, with remaining parts taken from reference TRBV11-2 and TRBJ1-1, reads EAGVAQSPRYKIIEKRQSVAFWCNPISGHATLYWYQQILGQGPKLLIQFQNNGVVDDSQLPKDRFSAERLKGVDSTLKIQPAKLEDSAVYLCASSVDSVIGAFFGQGTRLTVV.

Note on this clone: The same CDR3 can be traced to other DNA sequences in this sample. The V gene is TRBV29-1, the J gene TRBJ1-2, with D perhaps matching TRBD1 (6 bases). This CDR3 is 16 amino acids long. V was cut by 6 bases and J by 0 bases, with 20 bases left in between. CDR1 SQVTM and CDR2 ANQGSEA come from the germline V gene. As DNA, the CDR3 is TGCAGCGTACCCCCGGTGGGGGCTCACCCTAACTATGGCTACACCTTC. Protein product: CSVPPVGAHPNYGYTF.

The chain recombines TRBV7-9 with TRBJ2-7, with D tentatively TRBD2 (7 bases). The CDR3 is 13 residues long. Germline V gene sequence: CDR1 SEHNR, CDR2 FQNEAQ (reference sequence). V dropped 3 bases and J dropped 5 bases, with 11 bases sitting between them. The DNA for the CDR3 is TGTGCCAGCAGCTTGGGGGGGCGCGACGAGCAGTACTTC. Translated: CASSLGGRDEQYF.

The chain employs TRBV5-8 and TRBJ2-2; D possibly corresponds to TRBD1 (6 bases). V was clipped by 4 bases and J by 5 bases, with 15 bases between them. CDR1 and CDR2 (germline): SGHTS, YDEGEE. The CDR3 has 15 amino acids. The CDR3 region is CASSTYRVLTGELFF. In DNA, the CDR3 is TGTGCCAGCAGCACCTACAGGGTTCTAACCGGGGAGCTGTTTTTT.